This passage covers 4 T cell receptor beta chains from one sample sequenced in a study of blood T cell repertoires in COVID-19 (dated by TCRdb to about 2020). The library relied on the immunoSEQ multiplex PCR assay. Imported from immuneACCESS, the table was reduced by TCRdb to in-frame sequences with V and J called. These copies leave out some clones; in studies compared against another copy, an unresolved V gene accounts for under half, and the cause of the remainder is not known. This sample lists fewer than 250,000 clones; just over 90% were detected once. The ten biggest clones cover approximately 1.2% of the sample. The material sequenced was peripheral blood. Receptors were obtained from a man under 40 with acute or convalescent COVID-19.

The chain recombines TRBV5-1 with TRBJ2-3; 9 bases map to TRBD1. J was trimmed by 7 bases and V by 3 bases; bases with no gene match: 18. The germline V gene has CDR1 SGHRS and CDR2 YFSETQ. The CDR3 totals 18 residues. DNA of the CDR3: TGCGCCAGCAGCTCCCCTCCTGGTAAACAGGGGGCTGTAAATACGCAGTATTTT. Its protein product is CASSSPPGKQGAVNTQYF.

The genes are TRBV14 and TRBJ2-7, with TRBD1 as a possible D gene (5 bases). Germline CDR1 is SGHDN and CDR2 is FVKESK. Trimming pared 3 bases from V and 2 bases from J, leaving 11 bases between. CDR3 length: 14 residues. CDR3 sequence reads: CASSHLQGAYEQYF. The CDR3 nucleotides read TGTGCCAGCAGCCATTTACAAGGGGCCTACGAGCAGTACTTC.

The chain recombines TRBV28 with TRBJ2-5; 15 bases match TRBD2. Per germline, CDR1 MDHEN and CDR2 SYDVKM. With 6 bases clipped from V and 5 bases from J, the junction kept 7 bases outside the gene matches. This CDR3 has 16 residues. The CDR3 loop is CASRPGLAGGWETQYF. CDR3 nucleotides: TGTGCCAGCAGGCCGGGACTAGCGGGGGGATGGGAGACCCAGTACTTC.

This clone was detected a few times. This chain links TRBV19 with TRBJ2-1, with 7 nucleotides matching TRBD1. CDR3 length: 13 residues. Germline CDR1 is LNHDA and CDR2 is SQIVND (reference sequence). Losses at the gene ends were 6 bases for V and 7 bases for J; bases not matched to a gene: 6. The CDR3 DNA reads as TGTGCCAGTAGAGAGGGGGCCAGAAATGAGCAGTTCTTC. Protein: CASREGARNEQFF.